This TCR beta chain was identified during a study of T cells in Graves' hyperthyroidism and ophthalmopathy. V lost 3 bases and J lost 1, with 9 bases in between. Germline V gene data show CDR1 as SQVTM and CDR2 as ANQGSEA. This CDR3 spans 13 amino acids. Authors of the study amplified TCR beta CDR3 regions from RNA transcripts. Using the HTBI primer set, a first-round RT-PCR was run on the TCR CDR3. MiXCR, run by TCRdb on the multiplex PCR reads, gives a single entry per CDR3 protein. The sample lists fewer than 250,000 distinct CDR3 sequences, 15% to 20% occurring once. The genes are TRBV29-1 and TRBJ1-1; D unresolved. The sequencing sample was made of blood. The TCR sequence derives from a man aged 50-60 years with Graves' hyperthyroidism. The CDR3: CSVERVQNTEAFF. CDR3 sequence (DNA): TGCAGCGTTGAGCGGGTACAGAACACTGAAGCTTTCTTT.